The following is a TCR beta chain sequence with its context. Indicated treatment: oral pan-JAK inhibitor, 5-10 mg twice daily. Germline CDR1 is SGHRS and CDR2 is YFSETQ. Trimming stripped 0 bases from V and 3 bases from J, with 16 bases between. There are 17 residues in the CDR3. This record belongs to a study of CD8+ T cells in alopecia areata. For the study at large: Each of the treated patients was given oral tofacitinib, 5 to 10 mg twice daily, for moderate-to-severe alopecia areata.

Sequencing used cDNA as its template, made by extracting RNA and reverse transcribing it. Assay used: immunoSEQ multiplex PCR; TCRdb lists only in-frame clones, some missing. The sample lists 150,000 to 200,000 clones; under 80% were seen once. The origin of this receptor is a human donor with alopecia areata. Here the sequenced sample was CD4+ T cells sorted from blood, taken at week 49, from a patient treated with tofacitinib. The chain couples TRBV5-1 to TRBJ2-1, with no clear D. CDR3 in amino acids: CASSLEGSNSFYNEQFF. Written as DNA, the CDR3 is TGCGCCAGCAGCTTGGAAGGGTCGAACTCGTTCTACAATGAGCAGTTCTTC.